This T cell receptor beta chain was retrieved from a study of beta chain features in type 1 diabetes (dated 2018 in TCRdb). For the wider study: No differences in mean age, gender distribution, total cell number or subset yield were found between patients and healthy donors. A total of 100 million to 110 million sorted cells were examined across all samples, and a strong correlation was observed between cell number per subset and RNA yield. In the study, recently diagnosed type 1 diabetes patients and matched healthy donors were compared on the TCRB repertoires of their sorted circulating CD4+ T cell subsets. Regulatory and stem cell-like memory subsets were obtained from only 8 patients and about eight healthy donors, while naive and central memory subsets were obtained from all 30 or so donors.

The research as a whole found: In all four CD4+ subsets, TCRB CDR3 length was moderately but significantly shorter in type 1 diabetes patients. Because cDNA rather than genomic DNA was sequenced, highly expressing activated cells could have been over-represented, although no difference in activation and CD3 levels was found between groups. PCR might favor shorter templates, but patient and control samples were amplified and corrected together, so any skew would affect both groups equally. HLA sub-analyses involved small numbers of individuals, so any influence of HLA type on TCRB rearrangement remained unresolved. The naive, central memory and regulatory TCRB repertoires appeared to resemble one another more closely among patients than among healthy donors. At VDJ recombination sites, type 1 diabetes patients had fewer insertions and more deleted nucleotides, which implies abnormalities in thymic rearrangement.

Ends trimmed: V by 5 bases, J by 5 bases; bases unmatched to a gene: 15. Counted from cysteine to phenylalanine, this CDR3 has 17 amino acids. Here the CDR3 DNA is all that survives: 51 bases in frame from base 1. The germline V gene supplies CDR1 MGHDK and CDR2 SYGVNS. In the case of this clone: Its target antigen remains unknown. The sample holds no much larger clone one base away, and base qualities are not on file.

The entire isolated RNA was reverse transcribed using the High Capacity cDNA Reverse Transcription Kit, and thus expressed TCRB transcripts were sequenced. Deep immunoSEQ sequencing was applied to naive, central memory and regulatory T cell samples, giving an average of around 3.4 million total reads per sample. Sorted cells were lysed in RLT buffer, and RNA was extracted using DNase-treated RNeasy Micro or Mini kits according to cell number. Each cell subset was processed separately to prevent cross-contamination, with patient and healthy donor samples processed together. The immunoSEQ multiplex PCR was used to amplify TCRB sequences from cDNA, yielding 87-bp fragments that span the CDR3 region. Sequencing of the amplicons was done on the Illumina HiSeq platform. The authors' pipeline ran thus. Synthetic template baselines were used to correct PCR bias computationally, reads within Hamming distance 2 were collapsed, and singletons that could not be merged were discarded. Reads were aligned to IMGT to assign V, D and J genes, CDR3 length, and insertions or deletions at six rearrangement sites. Clonotype counts were normalized to sorted cell number within each subset before computing true diversity and Gini coefficients with the tcR R package. The overlap coefficient, calculated on TCRB nucleotide sequences, was used to quantify repertoire sharing. As a proxy for the pre-selection repertoire, out-of-frame TCRB sequences from naive cells were analyzed. TCRdb re-hosts the immuneACCESS table, in-frame sequences only. Its copies lack some clones; in the studies checked, an unresolved V gene accounts for under half of them, and the cause for the rest is not known. V and J calls and clone size are those listed in that table; D and trimming were worked out from the DNA. For this sample the table gives approximately 270,000 clones, of which roughly an eighth were detected only once. In total, the top ten clones hold 0.015% to 0.02% of the sample.

Each donor gave one peripheral blood draw, averaging approximately 120 mL, which was collected into heparinised tubes. A BD FACSAria II was used to sort naive, central memory, regulatory and stem cell-like memory CD4+ T cells with a panel that included CD45RO, CCR7, CD25, CD127, CD95 and CD27. Purity was above 95% for every sorted population. PBMCs were isolated immediately by Lymphoprep density gradient centrifugation and stained directly without culture. So that batch effects would be minimized, each experiment stained and sorted samples in pairs, pairing one healthy donor with one patient. Material for sequencing was naive CD4+ T cells from blood. This specimen's cell subset or site label, per the study, means: true naive CD4+ T cells. This TCR derives from a man younger than 45 with type 1 diabetes. This receptor chain uses TRBV25-1 and TRBJ2-1; TRBD2 matches 7 bases in the middle. The CDR3 in this case is CASSLRRGSTSDNEQFF. The bases read TGTGCCAGCAGTCTTCGACGCGGGAGTACTAGCGACAATGAGCAGTTCTTC.